Listed below are T cell receptor beta chains from one sample, sequenced in a study of chemoradiotherapy in HPV16-positive cancers. TCRdb's copy holds only in-frame clones and misses some; the assay was immunoSEQ multiplex PCR. The sample lists over 10,000 clones; 55% to 70% were seen once. The sample here was taken from a patient who underwent chemoradiotherapy. These receptors came from a human donor with HPV-associated anogenital cancer. Both conserved end residues are part of each CDR3. The D gene is left open where the match is weak. Clone size is stated in some rows and not others, as once, few, many or a class when expanded.

d_gene,abundance,j_gene,v_gene,CDR3nt,CDR3aa
TRBD1,once,TRBJ2-1,TRBV9,TGTGCCAGCAGCGCGGGACAGGTAGACGGTGAGCAGTTCTTC,CASSAGQVDGEQFF
NA,few,TRBJ1-6,TRBV9,TGTGCCAGCAGCGTAGGGCGGCCCTATAATTCACCCCTCCACTTT,CASSVGRPYNSPLHF
NA,NA,TRBJ2-1,TRBV14,TGTGCCAGCAGCCAAGACGTCGCGGGGAGCGAGTTCTTC,CASSQDVAGSEFF
NA,NA,TRBJ2-7,TRBV5-1,TGCGCCAGCAGCTTGGAGGGGTACGAGCAGTACTTC,CASSLEGYEQYF
NA,NA,TRBJ1-4,TRBV29-1,TGCAGCGTTGGGGGAGGGGTGGATGACGGAAAACTGTTTTTT,CSVGGGVDDGKLFF
TRBD2,few,TRBJ2-3,TRBV15,TGTGCCACCAGCAGAGGCGGGGGGGGCACAGATACGCAGTATTTT,CATSRGGGGTDTQYF
NA,NA,TRBJ1-5,TRBV28,TGTGCCAGCAGTCGACCCAACAGGGATGGAAGTCAGCCCCAGCATTTT,CASSRPNRDGSQPQHF
TRBD1,NA,TRBJ1-2,TRBV2,TGTGCCAGCAGTGAAAGGGGGACAGATTACTATGGCTACACCTTC,CASSERGTDYYGYTF
NA,NA,TRBJ2-3,TRBV2,TGTGCCAGCAGTCAGTACACAGATACGCAGTATTTT,CASSQYTDTQYF
NA,once,TRBJ2-7,TRBV9,TGTGCCAGCAGCCCGCGTCTGGGCGTTAGCGAGCAGTACTTC,CASSPRLGVSEQYF
NA,once,TRBJ1-1,TRBV27,TGTGCCAGCATCCTCCGGGGCACGAACACTGAAGCTTTCTTT,CASILRGTNTEAFF
NA,NA,TRBJ2-7,TRBV7-2,TGTGCCAGCAGCTTACCTACCTACGAGCAGTACTTC,CASSLPTYEQYF
TRBD2,NA,TRBJ2-5,TRBV7-7,TGTGCTAGCAGGGCCGGGACTAGCGAAGAGACCCAGTACTTC,CASRAGTSEETQYF
NA,once,TRBJ1-1,TRBV5-4,TGTGCCAGCAGCTTGGGCTACAGTGAAGCTTTCTTT,CASSLGYSEAFF
NA,once,TRBJ2-2,TRBV4-1,TGCGCCAGCAGCATTCAACACCTACAGGGAGACACCGGGGAGCTGTTTTTT,CASSIQHLQGDTGELFF
NA,NA,TRBJ1-2,TRBV27,TGTGCCAGCAGTTTACTCCCCGGGACGAAAGGCTACACCTTC,CASSLLPGTKGYTF
NA,NA,TRBJ1-2,TRBV27,TGTGCCAGCAGTACGATTGACAGCTATGGCTACACCTTC,CASSTIDSYGYTF
TRBD2,NA,TRBJ2-1,TRBV6-6,TGTGCCAGCAGTTACGTACGGGGCGGGGGTCACAATGAGCAGTTCTTC,CASSYVRGGGHNEQFF
TRBD2,few,TRBJ2-3,TRBV2,TGTGCCAGCAGTGAAATGAGGGAGGGTTTGCAGTATTTT,CASSEMREGLQYF
TRBD1,once,TRBJ1-6,TRBV2,TGTGCCAGCAAGGGACAGCAAAATTCACCCCTCCACTTT,CASKGQQNSPLHF
NA,NA,TRBJ1-1,TRBV29-1,TGCAGCGTTGAAGCGGGGCTGAACACTGAAGCTTTCTTT,CSVEAGLNTEAFF
NA,NA,TRBJ1-6,TRBV23-1,TGCGCCAGCAGTCTCGCCCCGGTGCATCGCAATTCACCCCTCCACTTT,CASSLAPVHRNSPLHF
NA,NA,TRBJ1-5,TRBV5-5,TGTGCCAGCAGCTTCCCGGGTCAGCCCCAGCATTTT,CASSFPGQPQHF
TRBD1,few,TRBJ2-5,TRBV7-7,TGTGCTAGCAGCTTGGGGACAGGGTTAGAGACCCAGTACTTC,CASSLGTGLETQYF
NA,NA,TRBJ1-5,TRBV30,TGTGCCTGGAGTGTCGGAAGGGCTAATCAGCCCCAGCATTTT,CAWSVGRANQPQHF
NA,NA,TRBJ1-3,TRBV7-2,TGTGCCAGCAGCTTAGATCGGGGAACATCCTCTGGAAACACCATATATTTT,CASSLDRGTSSGNTIYF
NA,NA,TRBJ1-1,TRBV2,TGTGCCAGCAGTGAAGAACAGACGATGAACACTGAAGCTTTCTTT,CASSEEQTMNTEAFF
NA,once,TRBJ2-7,TRBV10-2,TGCGCCAGCAAGGAGGCAGGGGTGTCCTACGAGCAGTACTTC,CASKEAGVSYEQYF
NA,NA,TRBJ1-1,TRBV5-1,TGCGCCAGCCGCTCCCATAAAGAGGTAGCTGAAGCTTTCTTT,CASRSHKEVAEAFF
TRBD2,NA,TRBJ2-1,TRBV6-6,TGTGCCACCAGGACTAGCGGGGTATACAATGAGCAGTTCTTC,CATRTSGVYNEQFF
NA,few,TRBJ2-7,TRBV28,TGTGCCAGCAGGGCCGGGATCGCCGGCGAGCAGTACTTC,CASRAGIAGEQYF
NA,few,TRBJ1-1,TRBV25-1,TGTGCCAGCAGGGAGTTGAACACTGAAGCTTTCTTT,CASRELNTEAFF
NA,NA,TRBJ1-6,TRBV2,TGTGCCAGCAGGGAGGATTCACCCCTCCACTTT,CASREDSPLHF
NA,NA,TRBJ2-6,TRBV10-3,TGTGCCATCACTCCCGGACCAGTATCTGGGGCCAACGTCCTGACTTTC,CAITPGPVSGANVLTF
NA,NA,TRBJ2-1,TRBV5-1,TGCGCCAGCAGCCTTAACCGGGTTGGCTCCTACAATGAGCAGTTCTTC,CASSLNRVGSYNEQFF
TRBD1,NA,TRBJ1-2,TRBV4-2,TGTGCCAGCAGCCAGGGGGCGGGACAGGGTTTATATGGTAACTATGGCTACACCTTC,CASSQGAGQGLYGNYGYTF
TRBD1,once,TRBJ2-7,TRBV18,TGTGCCAGCTCACCAGTTAGGACAGGCAGCTACGAGCAGTACTTC,CASSPVRTGSYEQYF
TRBD2,NA,TRBJ2-5,TRBV5-1,TGCGCCAGCAGCCGGGGGGGCGGGGAGACCCAGTACTTC,CASSRGGGETQYF
TRBD2,NA,TRBJ2-2,TRBV7-2,TGTGCCAGCAGCTCGGCGGGAGCCGGGGAGCTGTTTTTT,CASSSAGAGELFF
NA,few,TRBJ1-1,TRBV9,TGTGCCAGCAGCATCGGACAGAACACTGAAGCTTTCTTT,CASSIGQNTEAFF
NA,NA,TRBJ1-5,TRBV19,TGTGCCAGTAGTACCCGGAGACAGGTTGCTAATCAGCCCCAGCATTTT,CASSTRRQVANQPQHF
NA,NA,TRBJ1-1,TRBV18,TGTGCCAGCTCCCCCACCAGCGGCGAGGCGAAAGCTTTCTTT,CASSPTSGEAKAFF
NA,NA,TRBJ1-1,TRBV6-5,TGTGCCAGCAGTCGCCCCGGGCGAGGGAGCACTGAAGCTTTCTTT,CASSRPGRGSTEAFF
NA,NA,TRBJ1-2,TRBV4-2,TGTGCCAGCAGCCAAGAGGAACAGAGAGACTATGGCTACACCTTC,CASSQEEQRDYGYTF
TRBD1,NA,TRBJ1-1,TRBV5-1,TGCGCCAGCAGCTTGGGGCCTCAGGGGGATATGGAAGCTTTCTTT,CASSLGPQGDMEAFF
TRBD2,NA,TRBJ2-3,TRBV4-2,TGTGCCAGCAGCCAATCGCGGGGGGGCCTAGTTTTGACAGATACGCAGTATTTT,CASSQSRGGLVLTDTQYF
TRBD2,few,TRBJ2-3,TRBV27,TGTGCCAGCAGTTGGGCTAGCGGCCACACAGATACGCAGTATTTT,CASSWASGHTDTQYF
NA,NA,TRBJ1-6,TRBV19,TGTGCCAGTAGTATTAGACAGATGATGCCCCTCCACTTT,CASSIRQMMPLHF
TRBD1,NA,TRBJ1-5,TRBV2,TGTGCCAGCAGTAGGGGGGACAGGGCAGGCAATCAGCCCCAGCATTTT,CASSRGDRAGNQPQHF
NA,NA,TRBJ1-2,TRBV6-5,TGTGCCAGCAGTGACGTTTATGGCTACACCTTC,CASSDVYGYTF
TRBD1,NA,TRBJ2-5,TRBV9,TGTGCCAGCAGCGCCACAGGGGGTTCGTGGGAGACCCAGTACTTC,CASSATGGSWETQYF
NA,NA,TRBJ2-2,TRBV6-5,TGTGCCAGCAGGGAGTTTGGAGGGTTTGACGGGGAGCTGTTTTTT,CASREFGGFDGELFF
NA,NA,TRBJ2-2,TRBV27,TGTGCCAGCAGTGGAGCCCAGAACACCGGGGAGCTGTTTTTT,CASSGAQNTGELFF
NA,few,TRBJ1-5,TRBV2,TGTGCCAGCAGTGAAGAAGGGTTCAACAATCAGCCCCAGCATTTT,CASSEEGFNNQPQHF
NA,few,TRBJ1-6,TRBV9,TGTGCCAGCAGCCCGACCATTAATTCACCCCTCCACTTT,CASSPTINSPLHF